This entry lists 26 T cell receptor beta chains sequenced from one sample in a study of cytomegalovirus exposure and HLA in healthy donors. It was with 60 Vbeta and 13 Jbeta primers that the PCR ran. Repertoires were generated with immunoSEQ multiplex PCR, while TCRdb's copy carries only in-frame clones and drops some. The top ten hold about 7.6% of the sample, which has more than 150,000 clones, roughly 74% seen once. Sequences were obtained from PBMCs. The source is a woman aged 40 to 50 in good health and CMV-seropositive.

In DNA form, the CDR3 reads TGTGCCAGCAGCTTAGGGACTAGCGGAGAGCAGTTCTTC. Its translation: CASSLGTSGEQFF. The chain employs TRBV7-9 and TRBJ2-1; 10 positions match TRBD2. The CDR3 is 13 residues long. The V gene's germline CDR1 is SEHNR and CDR2 FQNEAQ (reference sequence). Losses at the gene ends were 1 base for V and 10 bases for J; bases not matched to a gene: 1.

The chain is built from TRBV30 and TRBJ1-5; D remains unclear. This CDR3 has 14 residues. V was shortened by 3 bases and J by 0 bases, with 9 bases between the two germline ends. Germline V gene sequence: CDR1 GTSNPN, CDR2 SVGIG (reference sequence). The CDR3 sequence: CAWRSPVSNQPQHF. DNA of the CDR3: TGTGCCTGGAGGTCACCGGTTAGCAATCAGCCCCAGCATTTT.

In nucleotides, the CDR3 is TGCGCCAGCAGCTCGACAGGGGGAAGCTGGGAGACCCAGTACTTC. It is translated as CASSSTGGSWETQYF. The chain employs TRBV5-1 and TRBJ2-5, with TRBD1 matching over 9 bases. Per the germline V gene, CDR1 is SGHRS and CDR2 is YFSETQ. V shed 3 bases, J shed 5 bases, and the junction held 8 bases outside the gene matches. The CDR3 is 15 amino acids.

The V and J genes are TRBV2 and TRBJ2-7; no definite D call. V shed 3 bases and J shed 4 bases, with 13 bases lying between them. From germline, CDR1 is SNHLY and CDR2 FYNNEI. There are 14 residues in the CDR3. The CDR3 coding sequence is TGTGCCAGCAGTGACGCTAGTTTAGGATACGAGCAGTACTTC. Amino acids: CASSDASLGYEQYF.

The CDR3 region is CASSRDRDTEAFF. For the CDR3, the DNA is TGTGCCAGTAGCCGCGACAGGGACACTGAAGCTTTCTTT. The chain recombines TRBV19 with TRBJ1-1; 7 positions match TRBD1. This CDR3 comprises 13 residues. J was trimmed by 3 bases and V by 6 bases; bases with no gene match: 4. Germline assignment: CDR1 LNHDA and CDR2 SQIVND (reference sequence).

The chain carries TRBV15 and TRBJ2-7, with 8 bases lining up with TRBD2. Germline CDR1 is LNHNV and CDR2 is YYDKDF (reference sequence). CDR3 length: 17 amino acids. Trimming took 5 bases from V and 2 from J; bases not matched to a gene: 14. The CDR3 bases are TGTGCCACCAGCTCCCGGACTAGCAGGGAAGGGGCCTACGAGCAGTACTTC. Translated: CATSSRTSREGAYEQYF.

This clone was seen a few times. The chain joins TRBV29-1 to TRBJ2-2, with 7 bases that match TRBD1. The V segment lost 7 bases and the J segment 8 bases; nucleotides outside the gene matches: 10. The length of the CDR3 is 13 residues. Germline V CDR1 and CDR2: SQVTM, ANQGSEA. The CDR3, as DNA: TGCAGCGGAAACAGGGGAAGAGATGGGGAGCTGTTTTTT. This sequence encodes CSGNRGRDGELFF.

The V and J genes are TRBV11-1 and TRBJ2-1; D is perhaps TRBD2 (5 bases). Germline lookup yields CDR1 SGHAT and CDR2 FQDESV (reference sequence). CDR3 length: 11 amino acids. With 6 bases removed from V and 8 bases from J, the gap between germline ends came to 8 bases. The CDR3 loop reads CASRGVDEQFF. The CDR3 nucleotides are TGTGCCAGCAGGGGAGTCGATGAGCAGTTCTTC.

CDR3 nucleotide sequence: TGTGCCTGGGATACCGGGACTGGTCGTGGTAGGCCCTACGAGCAGTACTTC. Its protein is CAWDTGTGRGRPYEQYF. This rearrangement joins TRBV30 to TRBJ2-7, with a weak D call TRBD2 (6 bases). Germline loops: CDR1 GTSNPN, CDR2 SVGIG (reference sequence). Trimming removed 5 bases at V and 2 bases at J, with 25 bases between. The CDR3 is 17 amino acids. Drawing the rest from reference TRBV30 and TRBJ2-7, the complete variable domain is SQTIHQWPATLVQPVGSPLSLECTVEGTSNPNLYWYRQAAGRGLQLLFYSVGIGQISSEVPQNLSASRPQDRQFILSSKKLLLSDSGFYLCAWDTGTGRGRPYEQYFGPGTRLTVT.

This sequence joins TRBV5-1 and TRBJ2-2; 7 bases are a match to TRBD1. This CDR3 has 15 residues. J lost 3 bases, V lost 4 bases, and 6 bases had no gene match. Germline V CDR1 and CDR2: SGHRS, YFSETQ. The CDR3 sequence is CASSKTGQHTGELFF. In DNA, the CDR3 is TGCGCCAGCAGCAAAACGGGACAGCACACCGGGGAGCTGTTTTTT. The full variable domain, rest sourced from reference TRBV5-1 and TRBJ2-2, is KAGVTQTPRYLIKTRGQQVTLSCSPISGHRSVSWYQQTPGQGLQFLFEYFSETQRNKGNFPGRFSGRQFSNSRSEMNVSTLELGDSALYLCASSKTGQHTGELFFGEGSRLTVL.

This rearrangement joins TRBV19 to TRBJ1-6, with D possibly matching TRBD1 (6 bases). The CDR3 has 16 amino acids. In germline, CDR1 is LNHDA, CDR2 SQIVND (reference sequence). V was clipped by 4 bases and J by 10 bases, with 20 bases between them. For the CDR3, the DNA is TGTGCCAGTAGTACCGACAGGAATACAATGTGGTCACCCCTCCACTTT. Residues: CASSTDRNTMWSPLHF.

The J gene is TRBJ1-4, the V gene TRBV7-2; D gene ambiguous. Germline CDR1 reads SGHTA; CDR2 reads FQGNSA. V was trimmed by 2 bases and J by 0 bases, leaving 7 bases between them. There are 15 residues in the CDR3. CDR3 sequence (DNA): TGTGCCAGCAGCTTATACGGGTCAACTAATGAAAAACTGTTTTTT. Its translation: CASSLYGSTNEKLFF.

This clone is a singleton in its sample. The chain couples TRBV7-9 to TRBJ2-3, with D possibly being TRBD2 (5 bases). Germline values: CDR1 SEHNR, CDR2 FQNEAQ (reference sequence). The CDR3 has 13 amino acids. Trimming took 3 bases from V and 15 from J, leaving 19 bases between them. CDR3 region: CASSLRLLEAKYF. The CDR3 nucleotides read TGTGCCAGCAGCTTGCGGCTACTAGAAGCGAAATATTTT.

The chain is built from TRBV7-9 and TRBJ2-1, with 12 bases that match TRBD2. This CDR3 region has 18 residues. Unmatched junction bases numbered 16, after V lost 5 bases and J lost 8 bases. Germline V gives CDR1 SEHNR, CDR2 FQNEAQ (reference sequence). The CDR3 region is CASSTLLAGGPKSHEQFF. CDR3 nucleotides: TGTGCCAGCAGCACGCTGCTAGCGGGAGGGCCGAAGTCACATGAGCAGTTCTTC.

V usage is TRBV9 and J usage is TRBJ2-5, with D maybe TRBD2 (5 bases). Germline V CDR1 and CDR2: SGDLS, YYNGEE. CDR3 length: 14 residues. The germline V and J ends were trimmed by 4 bases and 4 bases, with 14 bases remaining between them. This chain's CDR3 is CASSPPPGSETQYF. The CDR3 nucleotides read TGTGCCAGCAGCCCACCCCCGGGGTCAGAGACCCAGTACTTC.

The chain is built from TRBV10-1 and TRBJ2-5; 12 bases map to TRBD2. There are 15 residues in the CDR3. Germline values: CDR1 WNHNN, CDR2 SYGVQD (reference sequence). Losses at the gene ends were 5 bases for V and 5 bases for J; bases not matched to a gene: 6. CDR3 sequence: CASSLTSGSSETQYF. CDR3 DNA sequence: TGCGCCAGCAGTCTGACTAGCGGGAGTTCGGAGACCCAGTACTTC.

In this sample, this clone turned up a few times. DNA for the CDR3: TGTGCCAGCAGCAAAGTATCTCCTTGGGGGACAGGGTTTCAAATCGCTAATGAAAAACTGTTTTTT. Its translation: CASSKVSPWGTGFQIANEKLFF. The rearrangement uses TRBV21-1 and TRBJ1-4; TRBD1, as called in the table, went unchecked against the DNA. TRBV21-1 is described as a pseudogene. The CDR3 is 22 residues long.

Written as DNA, the CDR3 is TGTGCCAGCAGCAGCGGCCTGAACACTGAAGCTTTCTTT. It encodes CASSSGLNTEAFF. The chain has TRBV14 and TRBJ1-1, with no clear D. V lost 5 bases and J 0 bases, leaving 7 bases between the germline ends. The CDR3 runs 13 residues. Germline V lookup: CDR1 SGHDN, CDR2 FVKESK.

V is TRBV25-1 and J is TRBJ2-1, with 8 bases that match TRBD2. CDR1 and CDR2 (germline): MGHDK, SYGVNS. V gave up 3 bases and J gave up 0 bases; unmatched junction bases: 4. CDR3 length equals 16 residues. This CDR3 is CASSDAGGHSYNEQFF. CDR3 coding DNA: TGTGCCAGCAGTGATGCGGGGGGTCACTCCTACAATGAGCAGTTCTTC.

The chain links TRBV10-3 to TRBJ2-7; D possibly corresponds to TRBD2 (5 bases). The CDR3 runs 17 residues. Germline V lookup: CDR1 ENHRY, CDR2 SYGVKD. V was pared by 2 bases and J by 3 bases, with 20 bases between. CDR3 region: CAISETVAAGGLYEQYF. The CDR3 DNA sequence: TGTGCCATCAGTGAGACTGTTGCGGCGGGTGGGCTCTACGAGCAGTACTTC.

The rearrangement uses TRBV2 and TRBJ2-7, with 10 bases lining up with TRBD2. The CDR3 has 13 residues. The J segment lost 5 bases and the V segment lost 2 bases, leaving 0 bases of the junction unmatched. The germline gives CDR1 SNHLY, CDR2 FYNNEI. The CDR3 sequence is CASSELAGDEQYF. In nucleotides, the CDR3 is TGTGCCAGCAGTGAACTAGCGGGAGACGAGCAGTACTTC.

The rearrangement uses TRBV28 and TRBJ2-7, with 10 bases identical to TRBD2. The CDR3 is 15 amino acids. Per germline, CDR1 MDHEN and CDR2 SYDVKM. The V gene end was trimmed by 8 bases and the J gene end by 4 bases; junction bases not matched to a gene: 11. This chain's CDR3 is CASASQAGGKYEQYF. In nucleotides, the CDR3 is TGTGCCAGCGCCTCTCAAGCGGGAGGGAAATACGAGCAGTACTTC.

The V and J genes are TRBV5-1 and TRBJ2-7; D not certain. The CDR3 is 15 amino acids. Trimming stripped 4 bases from V and 3 bases from J, with 17 bases between. Germline V gene lookup returns CDR1 SGHRS and CDR2 YFSETQ. DNA of the CDR3: TGCGCCAGCAGCCTCGCAGCGCGCGCATTCTACGAGCAGTACTTC. Protein: CASSLAARAFYEQYF.

The chain has TRBV11-2 and TRBJ2-1; no firm D call. The V and J ends lost 1 base and 5 bases respectively, with 6 bases between them. The length of the CDR3 is 13 residues. CDR1 is SGHAT and CDR2 is FQNNGV in the germline V gene. The CDR3 spells CASSLAVNNEQFF. In DNA form, the CDR3 reads TGTGCCAGCAGCTTAGCCGTAAACAATGAGCAGTTCTTC.

The chain has TRBV28 and TRBJ1-6; 8 bases align to TRBD1. CDR3 size: 19 residues. V shed 6 bases, J shed 6 bases, and the junction held 19 bases outside the gene matches. Germline loops: CDR1 MDHEN, CDR2 SYDVKM. This chain's CDR3 is CASRGRQGSFKGLNSPLHF. The DNA for the CDR3 is TGTGCCAGCAGGGGGAGACAGGGGAGTTTTAAAGGGCTTAATTCACCCCTCCACTTT.

This sequence joins TRBV29-1 and TRBJ2-1, with D maybe TRBD1 (5 bases). Germline V gene sequence: CDR1 SQVTM, CDR2 ANQGSEA. V was cut by 3 bases and J by 9 bases, with 12 bases left in between. The CDR3 length is 12 residues. The CDR3 DNA follows: TGCAGCGTTGACGCAGGGCACGTTGAGCAGTTCTTC. It encodes CSVDAGHVEQFF.